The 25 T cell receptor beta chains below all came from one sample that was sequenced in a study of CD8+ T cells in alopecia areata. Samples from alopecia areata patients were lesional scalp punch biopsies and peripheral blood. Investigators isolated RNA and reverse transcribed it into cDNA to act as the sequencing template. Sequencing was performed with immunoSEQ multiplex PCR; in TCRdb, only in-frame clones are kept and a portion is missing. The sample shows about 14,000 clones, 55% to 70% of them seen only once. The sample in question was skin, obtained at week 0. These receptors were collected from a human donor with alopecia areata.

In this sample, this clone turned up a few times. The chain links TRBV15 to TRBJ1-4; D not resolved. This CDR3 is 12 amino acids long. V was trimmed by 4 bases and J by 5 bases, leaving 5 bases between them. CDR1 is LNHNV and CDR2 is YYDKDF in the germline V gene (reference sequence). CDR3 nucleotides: TGTGCCACCAGCATGGAGAATGAAAAACTGTTTTTT. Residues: CATSMENEKLFF.

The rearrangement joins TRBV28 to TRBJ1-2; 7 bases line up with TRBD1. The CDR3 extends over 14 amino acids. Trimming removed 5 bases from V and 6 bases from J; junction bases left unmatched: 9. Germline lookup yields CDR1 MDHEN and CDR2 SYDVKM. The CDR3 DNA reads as TGTGCCAGCAGTACACCGACAGGGAGCGATGGCTACACCTTC. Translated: CASSTPTGSDGYTF.

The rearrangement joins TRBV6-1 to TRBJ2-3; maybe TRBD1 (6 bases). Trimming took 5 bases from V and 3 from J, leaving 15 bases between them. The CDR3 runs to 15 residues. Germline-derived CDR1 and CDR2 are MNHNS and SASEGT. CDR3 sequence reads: CASSTQQGATDTQYF. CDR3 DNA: TGTGCCAGCAGTACACAACAGGGTGCGACAGATACGCAGTATTTT.

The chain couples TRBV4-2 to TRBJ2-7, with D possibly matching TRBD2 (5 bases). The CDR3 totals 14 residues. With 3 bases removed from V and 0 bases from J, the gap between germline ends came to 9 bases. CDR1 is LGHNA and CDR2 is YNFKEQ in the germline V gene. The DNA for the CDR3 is TGTGCCAGCAGCCACGGACTGGACTCCTACGAGCAGTACTTC. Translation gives CASSHGLDSYEQYF.

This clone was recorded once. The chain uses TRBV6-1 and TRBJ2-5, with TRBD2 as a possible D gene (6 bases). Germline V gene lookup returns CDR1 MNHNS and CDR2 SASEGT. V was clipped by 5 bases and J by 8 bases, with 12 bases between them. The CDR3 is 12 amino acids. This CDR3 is CASSQEGRTQYF. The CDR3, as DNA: TGTGCCAGCAGTCAGGAGGGCCGAACCCAGTACTTC.

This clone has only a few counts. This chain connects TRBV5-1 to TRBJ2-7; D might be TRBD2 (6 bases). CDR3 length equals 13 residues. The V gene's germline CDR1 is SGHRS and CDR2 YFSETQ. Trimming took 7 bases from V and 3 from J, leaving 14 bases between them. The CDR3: CASSPEGVYEQYF. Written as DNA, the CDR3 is TGCGCCAGCTCCCCGGAGGGAGTCTACGAGCAGTACTTC.

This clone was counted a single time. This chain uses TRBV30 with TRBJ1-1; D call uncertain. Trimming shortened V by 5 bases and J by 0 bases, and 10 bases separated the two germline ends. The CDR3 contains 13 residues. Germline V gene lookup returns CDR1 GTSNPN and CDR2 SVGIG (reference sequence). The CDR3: CAWATGMNTEAFF. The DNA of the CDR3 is TGTGCCTGGGCGACGGGAATGAACACTGAAGCTTTCTTT.

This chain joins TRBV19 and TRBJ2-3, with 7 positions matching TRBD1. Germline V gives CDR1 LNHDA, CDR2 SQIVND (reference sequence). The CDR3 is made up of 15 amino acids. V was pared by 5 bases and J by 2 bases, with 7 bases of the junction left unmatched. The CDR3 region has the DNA TGTGCCAGTAGTCTGCGACAGGGATCCACAGATACGCAGTATTTT. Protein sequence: CASSLRQGSTDTQYF.

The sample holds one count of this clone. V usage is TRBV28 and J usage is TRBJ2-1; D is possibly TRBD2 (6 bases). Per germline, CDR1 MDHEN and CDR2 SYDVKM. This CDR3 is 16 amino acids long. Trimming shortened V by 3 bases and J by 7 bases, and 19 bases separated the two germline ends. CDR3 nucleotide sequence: TGTGCCAGCAGTTTTACGGGAGAGGGCGGCGGAAATGAGCAGTTCTTC. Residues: CASSFTGEGGGNEQFF.

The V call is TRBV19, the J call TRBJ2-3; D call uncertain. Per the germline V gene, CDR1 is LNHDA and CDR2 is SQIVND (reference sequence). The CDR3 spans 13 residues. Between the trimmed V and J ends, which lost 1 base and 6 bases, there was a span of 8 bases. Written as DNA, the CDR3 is TGTGCCAGTAGTATAGGCCAGACGGATACGCAGTATTTT. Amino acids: CASSIGQTDTQYF.

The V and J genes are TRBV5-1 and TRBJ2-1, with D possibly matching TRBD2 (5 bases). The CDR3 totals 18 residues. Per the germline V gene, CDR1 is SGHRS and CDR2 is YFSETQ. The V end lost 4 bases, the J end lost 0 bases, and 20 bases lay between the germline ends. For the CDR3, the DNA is TGCGCCAGCAGCGAACCGGGCGGGCACTTACGCTCCTACAATGAGCAGTTCTTC. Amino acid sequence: CASSEPGGHLRSYNEQFF.

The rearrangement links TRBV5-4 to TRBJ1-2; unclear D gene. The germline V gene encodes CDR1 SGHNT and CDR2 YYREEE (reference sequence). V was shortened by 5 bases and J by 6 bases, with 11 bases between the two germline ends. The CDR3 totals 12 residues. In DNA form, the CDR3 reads TGTGCCAGCAGTAGGGAAGAGCATGGCTACACCTTC. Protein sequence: CASSREEHGYTF.

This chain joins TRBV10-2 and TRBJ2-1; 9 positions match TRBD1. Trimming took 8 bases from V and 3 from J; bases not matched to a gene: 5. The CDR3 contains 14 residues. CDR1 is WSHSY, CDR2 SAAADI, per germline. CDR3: CASSTGGLYNEQFF. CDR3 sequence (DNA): TGCGCCAGCTCTACAGGGGGCCTCTACAATGAGCAGTTCTTC.

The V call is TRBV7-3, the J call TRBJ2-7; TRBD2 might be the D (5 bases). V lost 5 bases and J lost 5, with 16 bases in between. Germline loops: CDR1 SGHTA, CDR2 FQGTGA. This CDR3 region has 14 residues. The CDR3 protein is CASSRGSVGNEQYF. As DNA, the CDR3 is TGTGCCAGCAGCCGCGGGTCGGTGGGTAACGAGCAGTACTTC.

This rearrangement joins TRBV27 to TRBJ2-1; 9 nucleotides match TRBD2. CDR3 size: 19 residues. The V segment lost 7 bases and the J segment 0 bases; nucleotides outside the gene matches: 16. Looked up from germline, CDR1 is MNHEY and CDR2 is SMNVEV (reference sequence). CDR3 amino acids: CASTRGLAGAKSSYNEQFF. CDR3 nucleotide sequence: TGTGCCAGCACCCGGGGGTTAGCGGGGGCTAAAAGCTCCTACAATGAGCAGTTCTTC.

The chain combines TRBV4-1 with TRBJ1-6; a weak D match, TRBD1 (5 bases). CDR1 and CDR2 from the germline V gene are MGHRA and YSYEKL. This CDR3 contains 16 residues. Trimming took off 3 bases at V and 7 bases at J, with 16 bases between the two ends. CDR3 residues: CASSQTRTRPNSPLHF. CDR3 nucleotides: TGCGCCAGCAGCCAGACAAGGACAAGACCGAATTCACCCCTCCACTTT.

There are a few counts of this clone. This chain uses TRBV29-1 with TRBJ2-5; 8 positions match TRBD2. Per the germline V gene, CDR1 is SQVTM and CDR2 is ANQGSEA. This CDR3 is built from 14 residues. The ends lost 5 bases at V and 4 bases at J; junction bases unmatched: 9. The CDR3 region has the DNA TGCAGCGTTTCGAATCTAGCGGGCGCAGAGACCCAGTACTTC. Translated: CSVSNLAGAETQYF.

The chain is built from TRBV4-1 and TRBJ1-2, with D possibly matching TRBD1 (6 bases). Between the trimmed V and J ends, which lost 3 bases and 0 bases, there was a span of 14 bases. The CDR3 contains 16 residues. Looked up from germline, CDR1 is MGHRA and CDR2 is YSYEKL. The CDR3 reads CASSHGSAGANYGYTF. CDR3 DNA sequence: TGCGCCAGCAGCCATGGCTCTGCAGGGGCTAACTATGGCTACACCTTC.

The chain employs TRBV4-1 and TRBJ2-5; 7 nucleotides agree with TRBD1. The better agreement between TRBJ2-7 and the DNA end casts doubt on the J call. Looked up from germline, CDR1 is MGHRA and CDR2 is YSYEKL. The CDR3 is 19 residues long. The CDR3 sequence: CASSQVGAAGTASTYEQYF. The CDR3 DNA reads TGCGCCAGCAGCCAAGTCGGGGCCGCCGGGACAGCTTCTACCTACGAGCAGTACTTC.

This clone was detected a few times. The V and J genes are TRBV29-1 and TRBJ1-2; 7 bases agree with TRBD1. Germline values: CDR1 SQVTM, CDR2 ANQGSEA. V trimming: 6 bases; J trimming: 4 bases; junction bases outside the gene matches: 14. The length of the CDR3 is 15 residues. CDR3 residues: CSVYRTGPTIYGYTF. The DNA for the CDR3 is TGCAGCGTCTACAGGACAGGACCAACTATCTATGGCTACACCTTC.

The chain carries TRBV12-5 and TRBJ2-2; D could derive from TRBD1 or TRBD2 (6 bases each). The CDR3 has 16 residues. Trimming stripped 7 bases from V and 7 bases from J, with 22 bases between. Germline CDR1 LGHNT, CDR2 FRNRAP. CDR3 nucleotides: TGTGCTAGTGCCCTTCTCCGGCAGGGGAGGATCGGGGAGCTGTTTTTT. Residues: CASALLRQGRIGELFF.

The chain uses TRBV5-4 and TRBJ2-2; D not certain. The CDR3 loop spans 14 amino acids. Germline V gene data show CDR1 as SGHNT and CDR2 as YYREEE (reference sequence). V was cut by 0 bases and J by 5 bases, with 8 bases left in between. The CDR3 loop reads CASSLVGETGELFF. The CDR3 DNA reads TGTGCCAGCAGCTTGGTTGGAGAGACCGGGGAGCTGTTTTTT.

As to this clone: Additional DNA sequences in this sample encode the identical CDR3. This CDR3 reads CASSGQGGFEETQYF. For the CDR3, the DNA is TGCGCCAGCAGCGGACAAGGGGGCTTCGAAGAGACCCAGTACTTC. The chain carries TRBV5-1 and TRBJ2-5; 7 nucleotides line up with TRBD1. Looked up from germline, CDR1 is SGHRS and CDR2 is YFSETQ. With 4 bases clipped from V and 3 bases from J, the junction kept 9 bases outside the gene matches. The CDR3 runs to 15 residues.

The DNA of the CDR3 is TGTGCCAGCAGTTTTAGGGGGACTGAAGCTTTCTTT. Translation gives CASSFRGTEAFF. This chain joins TRBV28 and TRBJ1-1; D is possibly TRBD1 (6 bases). V was pared by 3 bases and J by 5 bases, with 7 bases between. The CDR3 totals 12 residues. CDR1 is MDHEN, CDR2 SYDVKM, per germline.

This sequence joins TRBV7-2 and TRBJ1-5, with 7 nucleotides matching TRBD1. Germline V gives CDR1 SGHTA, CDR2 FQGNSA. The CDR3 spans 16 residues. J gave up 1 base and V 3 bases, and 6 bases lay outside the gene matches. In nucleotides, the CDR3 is TGTGCCAGCAGCTTCAAGGGGGCTGGGAGCAATCAGCCCCAGCATTTT. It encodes CASSFKGAGSNQPQHF.